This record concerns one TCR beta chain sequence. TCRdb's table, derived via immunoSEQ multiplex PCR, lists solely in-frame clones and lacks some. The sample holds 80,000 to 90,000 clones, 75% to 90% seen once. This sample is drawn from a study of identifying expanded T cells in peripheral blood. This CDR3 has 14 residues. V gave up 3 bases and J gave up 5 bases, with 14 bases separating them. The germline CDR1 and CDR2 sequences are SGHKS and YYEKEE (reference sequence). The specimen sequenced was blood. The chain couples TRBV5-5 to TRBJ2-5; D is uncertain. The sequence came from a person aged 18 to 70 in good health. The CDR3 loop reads CASSSSLGPETQYF. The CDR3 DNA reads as TGTGCCAGCAGCTCTTCCTTAGGGCCTGAGACCCAGTACTTC.